This T cell receptor (beta chain) is drawn from a study of tumor and adjacent non-tumor tissue in lung cancer. A modified ARM-PCR protocol with three rounds of nested PCR amplified TCRbeta. MiXCR, run by TCRdb on the multiplex PCR reads, gives a single entry per CDR3 protein. Found here are tens of thousands of distinct CDR3 sequences, roughly 60% of them singletons; the top ten hold 15% to 20%. The template was RNA from unsorted bulk tissue. More than 3 cm separated this lung sample from the edge of the tumor. This clonotype appeared many times. The length of the CDR3 is 13 residues. Trimming stripped 10 bases from V and 4 bases from J, with 16 bases between.

The J gene is TRBJ1-2, the V gene TRBV12-3 or TRBV12-4; no firm D call. Material for sequencing was distant non-tumor lung tissue. The receptor comes from a woman between 35 and 50 years old with non-small cell lung cancer. CDR3 protein: CATCRSGGYGYTF. In nucleotides, the CDR3 is TGTGCCACCTGTAGGTCCGGTGGCTATGGCTACACCTTC.